This note documents a single TCR beta chain sequence. The antigen is not known. Only in-frame clones appear in the TCRdb table, and some are missing; sequencing was by immunoSEQ multiplex PCR. The sample lists 110,000 or so clones; about 90% were seen once. This CDR3 spans 17 amino acids. The germline V gene encodes CDR1 SGHRS and CDR2 YFSETQ. J lost 4 bases, V lost 2 bases, and 8 bases had no gene match. CD4+CD25+CD127- Tregs, CD4+CD25- non-Tregs, CD4 and CD8 cells were sorted. This sample was included in a study of Tregs in tolerant kidney transplant recipients. Study outcomes and limitations: The most relevant donor-specific Treg TCRbeta repertoire apparently came from expansion with activated donor B cells. No direct test of biological reproducibility was done here. Few patients were studied, so findings need validation in larger groups.

The specimen sequenced was CD4+ T cells from blood. The receptor comes from a human donor in good health. This chain joins TRBV5-1 and TRBJ2-2, with 10 bases that match TRBD2. This chain's CDR3 is CASSFGPERGGTGELFF. Written as DNA, the CDR3 is TGCGCCAGCAGCTTCGGTCCCGAGCGGGGGGGCACCGGGGAGCTGTTTTTT.